The clone carrying this T cell receptor beta chain was picked up one time. This entry is derived from a study of blood T cell repertoires in COVID-19. The method was immunoSEQ multiplex PCR; TCRdb's version includes in-frame clones alone and lacks a portion of them. The table has 95,000 to 100,000 clones, about 80% seen once. This clonotype was obtained from a man between 70 and 80 years old with acute or convalescent COVID-19. What was sequenced was peripheral blood.

The CDR3 nucleotides read TGTGCCAGCAGCTTAACGCCAGGGGGAGGCAATGAGCAGTTCTTC. This codes for CASSLTPGGGNEQFF. The chain combines TRBV7-3 with TRBJ2-1; maybe TRBD1 (7 bases). The V end lost 0 bases, the J end lost 6 bases, and 12 bases lay between the germline ends. The CDR3 is made up of 15 amino acids. Germline-derived CDR1 and CDR2 are SGHTA and FQGTGA.